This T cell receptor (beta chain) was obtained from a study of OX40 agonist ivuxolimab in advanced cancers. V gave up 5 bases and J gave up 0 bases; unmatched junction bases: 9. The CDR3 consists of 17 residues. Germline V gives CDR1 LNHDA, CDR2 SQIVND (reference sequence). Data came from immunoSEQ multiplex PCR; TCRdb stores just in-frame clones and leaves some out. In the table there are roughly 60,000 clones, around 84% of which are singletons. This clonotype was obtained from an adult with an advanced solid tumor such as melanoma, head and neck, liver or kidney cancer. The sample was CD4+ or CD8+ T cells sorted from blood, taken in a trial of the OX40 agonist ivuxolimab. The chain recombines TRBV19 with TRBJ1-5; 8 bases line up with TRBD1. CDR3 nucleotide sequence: TGTGCCAGTAGTCGGGACAGGTATTCCGATAGCAATCAGCCCCAGCATTTT. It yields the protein CASSRDRYSDSNQPQHF. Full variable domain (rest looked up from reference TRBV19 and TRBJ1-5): DGGITQSPKYLFRKEGQNVTLSCEQNLNHDAMYWYRQDPGQGLRLIYYSQIVNDFQKGDIAEGYSVSREKKESFPLTVTSAQKNPTAFYLCASSRDRYSDSNQPQHFGDGTRLSIL.